A selection of T cell receptor beta chains follows, all from one sample in a study of blood T cell repertoires in COVID-19. Assay used: immunoSEQ multiplex PCR; TCRdb lists only in-frame clones, some missing. The table records 270,000 or so clones, around 82% of them present only once. The sample taken for sequencing was PBMCs or T cells enriched from blood (not recorded which). The receptors come from a man aged 50-59 years who had recovered from COVID-19. CDR3s include the opening cysteine and the closing phenylalanine or tryptophan. The order of the fields is J gene, D gene, clone size, V gene, CDR3 DNA, CDR3 protein. A D gene is named only where the DNA matches it firmly. Some rows mark clone size as missing; the rest say once, few, many or name a class of expanded clone.

>TRBJ2-1|TRBD2|NA|TRBV5-4
TGTGCCAGCAGCTTCGAGCGGGAGGGCCCCGGCTACAATGAGCAGTTCTTC
CASSFEREGPGYNEQFF
>TRBJ2-7|TRBD1|NA|TRBV2
TGTGCCAGCAGCCTTAGACAGGGGACTTACTACGAGCAGTACTTC
CASSLRQGTYYEQYF
>TRBJ2-3|NA|NA|TRBV7-3
TGTGCCAGCAGCTCCCGGGACTCAGGGGATACGCAGTATTTT
CASSSRDSGDTQYF
>TRBJ1-1|NA|once|TRBV11-2
TGTGCCAGCAGTCGACAGAGTTATAACACTGAAGCTTTCTTT
CASSRQSYNTEAFF
>TRBJ2-5|NA|NA|TRBV10-3
TGTGCCACAGGGGTTGGGAAAGAGACCCAGTACTTC
CATGVGKETQYF
>TRBJ2-7|NA|few|TRBV7-9
TGTGCCAGCAGCGCGGACTACTACGAGCAGTACTTC
CASSADYYEQYF
>TRBJ2-2|NA|few|TRBV10-3
TGTGCCATCAGTGGAGGTTTAGCACGGGAGCTGTTTTTT
CAISGGLARELFF
>TRBJ2-3|NA|NA|TRBV6-5
TGTGCCAGCAGCGCCTATGGAGGGGGCACAGATACGCAGTATTTT
CASSAYGGGTDTQYF
>TRBJ2-7|NA|NA|TRBV28
TGTGCCAGCAACGGGGCCTACGAGCAGTACTTC
CASNGAYEQYF
>TRBJ1-4|TRBD1|NA|TRBV18
TGTGCCAGCTCACGCAGCGAACCGGGACAGGGTGATCGCGAAAAACTGTTTTTT
CASSRSEPGQGDREKLFF
>TRBJ2-1|TRBD2|once|TRBV5-4
TGTGCCAGCAGTTGGGGACTAGCGCTTAATGAGCAGTTCTTC
CASSWGLALNEQFF
>TRBJ1-4|NA|once|TRBV6-5
TGTGCCAGCAGTTACCAGGCAGGGGAAAAACTGTTTTTT
CASSYQAGEKLFF
>TRBJ2-4|TRBD1|NA|TRBV5-1
TGCGCCAGCAGTTCTGGACAGGGGAACATTCAGTACTTC
CASSSGQGNIQYF
>TRBJ2-1|NA|NA|TRBV2
TGTGCCAGCAGTAAAACTTCGAGCTCCTACAATGAGCAGTTCTTC
CASSKTSSSYNEQFF
>TRBJ2-1|NA|NA|TRBV7-2
TGTGCCAGCAGCTTATCCCTAAATGAGCAGTTCTTC
CASSLSLNEQFF
>TRBJ2-7|NA|NA|TRBV18
TGTGCCAGCTCATCGGACTCGTACGAGCAGTACTTC
CASSSDSYEQYF
>TRBJ2-7|TRBD1|NA|TRBV7-6
TGTGCCAGCAGCTTAGAGGGACAGGGGAGCGAGCAGTACTTC
CASSLEGQGSEQYF
>TRBJ1-2|TRBD1|NA|TRBV19
TGTGCCAGTAGTATGGCCCCGGACAGGGCGGATGGCTACACCTTC
CASSMAPDRADGYTF
>TRBJ2-7|TRBD2|NA|TRBV11-3
TGTGCCAGCAGCTTAGGGGGAGGGGATTCCTACGAGCAGTACTTC
CASSLGGGDSYEQYF
>TRBJ2-3|TRBD2|NA|TRBV19
TGTGCCAGTAGTATGGGATCGGGCGGTAGCGGGAGCACAGATACGCAGTATTTT
CASSMGSGGSGSTDTQYF
>TRBJ1-1|TRBD1|NA|TRBV18
TGTGCCAGCTCACGCCGGGACAGGGGGCGCGCCACTGAAGCTTTCTTT
CASSRRDRGRATEAFF
>TRBJ2-4|TRBD2|once|TRBV18
TGTGCCAGCCACAGAAGCGGGGGGCGTTCGGACATTCAGTACTTC
CASHRSGGRSDIQYF
>TRBJ2-1|TRBD2|NA|TRBV30
TGTGCCTGTTTACGGGGGGGCCTCTCCAATGAGCAGTTCTTC
CACLRGGLSNEQFF
>TRBJ1-1|NA|NA|TRBV12-3/TRBV12-4
TGTGCCAGCCGGGAGTCCAGGGCTGAAGCTTTCTTT
CASRESRAEAFF
>TRBJ1-4|NA|NA|TRBV18
TGTGCCAGCTCACCAGGTCAGGGGAATGAAAAACTGTTTTTT
CASSPGQGNEKLFF
>TRBJ1-6|TRBD1|NA|TRBV6-5
TGTGCCAGCAGACCCCCGGGACAGGGCTTTCAACCCCTCCACTTT
CASRPPGQGFQPLHF
>TRBJ2-7|NA|NA|TRBV5-5
TGTGCCAGCAGCCCGACAGGACCCGAGCAGTACTTC
CASSPTGPEQYF
>TRBJ1-6|TRBD1|NA|TRBV9
TGTGCCAGCAGATCCGGGACAGGGTATTCACCCCTCCACTTT
CASRSGTGYSPLHF
>TRBJ1-2|NA|NA|TRBV12-3/TRBV12-4
TGTGCCAGCAGTAGGGAGGGGGGAGGCTACACCTTC
CASSREGGGYTF
>TRBJ1-4|TRBD1|NA|TRBV30
TGTGCCTGGCTCCGGGACAGCGGGGAAAAACTGTTTTTT
CAWLRDSGEKLFF
>TRBJ2-7|NA|once|TRBV12-5
TGTGCTAGTGGTTTAGCCATTGCACAGACTACCTACGAGCAGTACTTC
CASGLAIAQTTYEQYF
>TRBJ1-2|NA|once|TRBV30
TGTGCCTGGAGTGTATTACGTACTGTTCGGAACAGGGACGACTATGGCTACACCTTC
CAWSVLRTVRNRDDYGYTF
>TRBJ1-2|TRBD1|NA|TRBV14
TGTGCCAGCAGCCAGAGGGGGCGATTTGTTGGCTACACCTTC
CASSQRGRFVGYTF
>TRBJ2-5|TRBD2|once|TRBV9
TGTGCCAGCAGCCAAGCGGGGGGGACCCACGAGACCCAGTACTTC
CASSQAGGTHETQYF
>TRBJ2-2|NA|NA|TRBV5-1
TGCGCCAGCAGCACCCAGGGGTACGCCGGGGAGCTGTTTTTT
CASSTQGYAGELFF
>TRBJ1-2|TRBD1|NA|TRBV28
TGTGCCAGCAGATCCCCGGGGACAGCGAGTAACTATGGCTACACCTTC
CASRSPGTASNYGYTF